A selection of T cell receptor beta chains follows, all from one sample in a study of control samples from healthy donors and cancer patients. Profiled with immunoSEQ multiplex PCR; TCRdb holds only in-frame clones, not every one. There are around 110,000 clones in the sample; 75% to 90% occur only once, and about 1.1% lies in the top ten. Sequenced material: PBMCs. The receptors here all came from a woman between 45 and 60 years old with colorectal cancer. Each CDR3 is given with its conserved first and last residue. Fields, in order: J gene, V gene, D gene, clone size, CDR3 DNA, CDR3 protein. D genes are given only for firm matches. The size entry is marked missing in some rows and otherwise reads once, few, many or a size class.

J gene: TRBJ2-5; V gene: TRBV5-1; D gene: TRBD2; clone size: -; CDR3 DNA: TGCGCCAGCAGCTTAAGCGGTAGCGGGAGGGAAGAGACCCAGTACTTC; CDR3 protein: CASSLSGSGREETQYF
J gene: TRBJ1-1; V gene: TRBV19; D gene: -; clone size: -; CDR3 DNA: TGTGCCAGTAGGATGGATATTGGGGGGCTAAACACTGAAGCTTTCTTT; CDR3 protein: CASRMDIGGLNTEAFF
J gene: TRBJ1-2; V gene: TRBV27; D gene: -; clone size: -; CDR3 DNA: TGTGCCAGCATCTACACAAGGCTGTGGGATGGCTACACCTTC; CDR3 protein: CASIYTRLWDGYTF
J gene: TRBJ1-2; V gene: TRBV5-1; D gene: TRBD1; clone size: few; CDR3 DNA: TGCGCCAGCAGCTTTCAGGGGGCGTATGGCTACACCTTC; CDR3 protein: CASSFQGAYGYTF
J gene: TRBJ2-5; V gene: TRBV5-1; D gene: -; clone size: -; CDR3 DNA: TGCGCCAGCAGCTTGGGGGGTGGACGGACTCAAGAGACCCAGTACTTC; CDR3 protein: CASSLGGGRTQETQYF
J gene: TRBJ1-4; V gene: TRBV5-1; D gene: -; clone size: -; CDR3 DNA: TGCGCCAGCAGCTCCGGGGGGACGGGCACTAATGAAAAACTGTTTTTT; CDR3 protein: CASSSGGTGTNEKLFF
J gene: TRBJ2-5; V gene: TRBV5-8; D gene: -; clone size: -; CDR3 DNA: TGTGCCAGCAGCTTGGCCCCGGGGGTACAAGAGACCCAGTACTTC; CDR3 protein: CASSLAPGVQETQYF
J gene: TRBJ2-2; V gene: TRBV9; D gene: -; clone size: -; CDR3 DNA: TGTGCCAGCAGCGTTTCGGCAGGAATTAGGGAGCTGTTTTTT; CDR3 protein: CASSVSAGIRELFF
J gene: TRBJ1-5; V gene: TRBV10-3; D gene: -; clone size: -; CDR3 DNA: TGTGCCATCAGGATAGGACCAGATCAGCCCCAGCATTTT; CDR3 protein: CAIRIGPDQPQHF
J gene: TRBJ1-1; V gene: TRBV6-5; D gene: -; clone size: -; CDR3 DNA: TGTGCCAGCAGCGGGCACGGGGTGCGGGACACTGAAGCTTTCTTT; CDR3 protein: CASSGHGVRDTEAFF
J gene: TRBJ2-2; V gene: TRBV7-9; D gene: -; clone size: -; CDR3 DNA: TGTGCCAGCAGTACGACGGTGAACACCGGGGAGCTGTTTTTT; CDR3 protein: CASSTTVNTGELFF
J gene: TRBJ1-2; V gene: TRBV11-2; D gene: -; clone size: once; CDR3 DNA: TGTGCCAGCAGCTTATCAGGCTATGGCTACACCTTC; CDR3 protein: CASSLSGYGYTF
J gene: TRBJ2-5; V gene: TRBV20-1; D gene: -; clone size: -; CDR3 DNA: TGCAGTGCTAGACGTTTGGAGACCCAGTACTTC; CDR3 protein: CSARRLETQYF
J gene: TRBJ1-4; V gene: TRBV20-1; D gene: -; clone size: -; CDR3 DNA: TGCAGTGCTCGCCCCGGAGAAAAACTGTTTTTT; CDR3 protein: CSARPGEKLFF
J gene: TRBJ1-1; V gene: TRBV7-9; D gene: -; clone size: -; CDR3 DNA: TGTGCCAGCAGCTTACAATCAGGCGATTTAGAAGCTTTCTTT; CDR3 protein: CASSLQSGDLEAFF
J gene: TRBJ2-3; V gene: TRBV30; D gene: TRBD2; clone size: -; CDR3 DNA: TGTGCCTGGAGTCTAGCGGGAGCGGGAGATACGCAGTATTTT; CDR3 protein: CAWSLAGAGDTQYF
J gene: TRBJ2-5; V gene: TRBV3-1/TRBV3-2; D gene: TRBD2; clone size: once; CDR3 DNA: TGTGCCAGCAGCCAAGATCCCCTAGCGGGAGGAAAAGAGACCCAGTACTTC; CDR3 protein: CASSQDPLAGGKETQYF
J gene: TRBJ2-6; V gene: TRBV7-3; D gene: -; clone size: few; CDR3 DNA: TGTGCCAGCAGCTTAGCCAGCCTCTCTGGGGCCAACGTCCTGACTTTC; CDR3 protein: CASSLASLSGANVLTF
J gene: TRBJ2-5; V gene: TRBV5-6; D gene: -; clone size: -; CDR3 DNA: TGTGCCAGCAGCCGAATGTGGGAGGAGACCCAGTACTTC; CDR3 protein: CASSRMWEETQYF
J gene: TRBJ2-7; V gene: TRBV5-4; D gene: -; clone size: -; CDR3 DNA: TGTGCCAGCAGCGTGCAGGGTATGGGGCAGTACTTC; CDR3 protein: CASSVQGMGQYF
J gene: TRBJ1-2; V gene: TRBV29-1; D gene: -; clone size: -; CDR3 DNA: TGCAGCGTTGCCTTGGGCTATGGCTACACCTTC; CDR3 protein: CSVALGYGYTF
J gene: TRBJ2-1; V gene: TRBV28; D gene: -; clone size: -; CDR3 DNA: TGTGCCAGCACCCAGCCGGGACTGGCCCATCGGCAGTTCTTC; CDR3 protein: CASTQPGLAHRQFF
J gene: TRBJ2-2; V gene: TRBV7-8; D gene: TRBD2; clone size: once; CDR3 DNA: TGTGCCAGCAGCCTTAGCGGGGTGAACACCGGGGAGCTGTTTTTT; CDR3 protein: CASSLSGVNTGELFF
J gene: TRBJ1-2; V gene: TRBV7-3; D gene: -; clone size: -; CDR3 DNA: TGTGCCAGCAGCTTACACGGGAACTATGGCTACACCTTC; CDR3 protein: CASSLHGNYGYTF
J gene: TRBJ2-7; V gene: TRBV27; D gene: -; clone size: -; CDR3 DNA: TGTGCCAGCAGTTTACAGGGGTTGGGCTCCTACGAGCAGTACTTC; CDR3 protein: CASSLQGLGSYEQYF
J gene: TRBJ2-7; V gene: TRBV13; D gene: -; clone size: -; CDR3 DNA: TGTGCCAGCAGTTCTCGCGGCCGAGATTCCTACGAGCAGTACTTC; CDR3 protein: CASSSRGRDSYEQYF
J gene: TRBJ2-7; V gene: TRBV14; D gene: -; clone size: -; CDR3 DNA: TGTGCCAGCAGCCAAGATTTGGGGGTACGCGAGCAGTACTTC; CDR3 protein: CASSQDLGVREQYF
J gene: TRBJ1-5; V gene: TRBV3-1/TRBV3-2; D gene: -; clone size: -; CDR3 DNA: TGTGCCAGCAGCCAAGGCGACCCGGGAGAACAGCCCCAGCATTTT; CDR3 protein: CASSQGDPGEQPQHF
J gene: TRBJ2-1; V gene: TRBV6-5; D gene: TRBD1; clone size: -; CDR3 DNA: TGTGCCAGCCGACAGGGGGTCGAGAATGAGCAGTTCTTC; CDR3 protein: CASRQGVENEQFF
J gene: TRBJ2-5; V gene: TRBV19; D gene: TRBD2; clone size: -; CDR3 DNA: TGTGCCAGTAGTCTCCGGACTAGAGCTGAGGAGACCCAGTACTTC; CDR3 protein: CASSLRTRAEETQYF
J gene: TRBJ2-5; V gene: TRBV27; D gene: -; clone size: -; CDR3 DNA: TGTGCCAGCAGTTTATCGAGGGCGCAAGAGACCCAGTACTTC; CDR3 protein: CASSLSRAQETQYF
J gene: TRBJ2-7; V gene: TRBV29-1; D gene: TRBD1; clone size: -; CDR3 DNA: TGCAGCGTGGTGACAGGGGGATCCTACGAGCAGTACTTC; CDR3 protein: CSVVTGGSYEQYF
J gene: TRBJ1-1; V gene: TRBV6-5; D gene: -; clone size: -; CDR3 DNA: TGTGCCAGCAAGAGTAGCGGAGACACTGAAGCTTTCTTT; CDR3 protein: CASKSSGDTEAFF
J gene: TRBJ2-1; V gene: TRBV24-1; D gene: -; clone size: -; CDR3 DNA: TGTGCCACCAGTGATGGGACACCCCAGCATTACAATGAGCAGTTCTTC; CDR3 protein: CATSDGTPQHYNEQFF
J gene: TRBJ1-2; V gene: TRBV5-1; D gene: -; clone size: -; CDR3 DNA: TGCGCCAGCAGCTTGGAGGACAAGAACTATGGCTACACCTTC; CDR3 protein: CASSLEDKNYGYTF
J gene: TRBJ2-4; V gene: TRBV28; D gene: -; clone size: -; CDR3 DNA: TGTGCCAGCTCGCTAGTGTCTTTAGCCAAAAACATTCAGTACTTC; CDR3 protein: CASSLVSLAKNIQYF
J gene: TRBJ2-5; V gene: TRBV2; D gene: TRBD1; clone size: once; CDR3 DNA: TGTGCCAGCAGCGCCGGACAGGGAGGTGGAGAGACCCAGTACTTC; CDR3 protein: CASSAGQGGGETQYF
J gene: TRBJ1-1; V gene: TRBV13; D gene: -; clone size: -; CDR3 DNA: TGTGCCAGCAGCCACATTGGGCACACTGAAGCTTTCTTT; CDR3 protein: CASSHIGHTEAFF
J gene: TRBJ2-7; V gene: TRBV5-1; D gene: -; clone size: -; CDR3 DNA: TGCGCCAGCAGCTTGGACCCTACAGGGAGCGAGCAGTACTTC; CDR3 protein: CASSLDPTGSEQYF